Listed below are T cell receptor beta chains from one sample, sequenced in a study of human thymus T cells. Libraries were prepared by immunoSEQ multiplex PCR; TCRdb keeps only in-frame clonotypes and omits some of them. The table lists some 130,000 clones, around 94% of them singletons. The specimen sequenced was thymus tissue. Receptors originate from a boy under two years old with a congenital heart defect but otherwise immunologically healthy. The CDR3 runs from the conserved cysteine through the conserved F or W. A D gene is named only where the DNA matches it firmly. The size field is filled for only some rows; it gives once, few, many or a size class.

V	J	size	D	CDR3	DNA
TRBV2	TRBJ2-3	-	-	CASSARDNFPDTQYF	TGTGCCAGCAGTGCTAGGGACAACTTCCCAGATACGCAGTATTTT
TRBV5-1	TRBJ2-1	-	TRBD1	CASSWGTGQGGEQFF	TGCGCCAGCAGCTGGGGGACAGGGCAGGGAGGTGAGCAGTTCTTC
TRBV28	TRBJ1-2	-	TRBD1	CASSSTDRGNYGYTF	TGTGCCAGCAGTTCCACCGACAGGGGGAACTATGGCTACACCTTC
TRBV6-6	TRBJ1-2	-	-	CASSYSGGGYTF	TGTGCCAGCAGTTATTCGGGTGGCGGCTACACCTTC
TRBV6-5	TRBJ2-3	-	-	CEGRSDTQYF	TGCGAAGGTCGGTCAGATACGCAGTATTTT
TRBV20-1	TRBJ2-1	once	-	CSASWVAQFF	TGCAGTGCTAGTTGGGTTGCGCAGTTCTTC
TRBV19	TRBJ2-7	-	-	CASSIVGSSYEQYF	TGTGCCAGTAGTATAGTCGGCAGCAGCTACGAGCAGTACTTC
TRBV5-6	TRBJ1-5	-	-	CASSFGRNQPQHF	TGTGCCAGCAGCTTCGGGCGCAATCAGCCCCAGCATTTT
TRBV30	TRBJ2-7	-	TRBD2	CAWDSGVSYEQYF	TGTGCCTGGGATAGCGGGGTCTCCTACGAGCAGTACTTC
TRBV6-6	TRBJ1-2	-	-	CASSYSGYGYTF	TGTGCCAGCAGTTACTCAGGGTACGGCTACACCTTC
TRBV28	TRBJ2-7	-	-	CASSLGGGYEQYF	TGTGCCAGCAGTTTGGGTGGAGGCTACGAGCAGTACTTC
TRBV15	TRBJ2-7	-	TRBD1	CATSSPSGTGGLGYYEQYF	TGTGCCACCAGCAGCCCCTCCGGGACAGGGGGCTTAGGGTACTACGAGCAGTACTTC
TRBV19	TRBJ2-3	-	TRBD1	CASIPTGGSTDTQYF	TGTGCCAGTATCCCGACAGGGGGCTCTACAGATACGCAGTATTTT
TRBV4-1	TRBJ2-3	-	-	CASSPSDFRNTDTQYF	TGCGCCAGCAGCCCTAGCGACTTCCGAAACACAGATACGCAGTATTTT
TRBV7-2	TRBJ2-1	once	TRBD2	CASSSLDGGAMYNEQFF	TGTGCCAGCAGCTCGCTCGACGGGGGGGCCATGTACAATGAGCAGTTCTTC
TRBV5-6	TRBJ2-7	-	-	CASSFFHPGLTASSYEQYF	TGTGCCAGCAGCTTCTTCCACCCGGGACTGACCGCTAGCTCCTACGAGCAGTACTTC
TRBV28	TRBJ1-1	-	-	CAVGRSNTEAFF	TGTGCCGTAGGGAGGTCGAACACTGAAGCTTTCTTT
TRBV28	TRBJ2-7	-	TRBD2	CASSRTSGPSYEQYF	TGTGCCAGCAGTCGGACTAGCGGGCCATCCTACGAGCAGTACTTC
TRBV21-1	TRBJ2-5	-	-	CASSSHPNPRETQYF	TGTGCCAGCAGCAGTCATCCGAACCCCAGGGAGACCCAGTACTTC
TRBV5-1	TRBJ2-7	-	TRBD2	CASSLRREVRSGEVYEQYF	TGCGCCAGCAGCTTGCGGCGAGAAGTACGTAGCGGGGAGGTTTACGAGCAGTACTTC
TRBV11-2	TRBJ1-2	-	-	CASSLDNYGYTF	TGTGCCAGCAGCTTAGACAACTATGGCTACACCTTC
TRBV6-5	TRBJ1-3	-	TRBD1	CASRPGTAGNTIYF	TGTGCCAGCAGGCCCGGGACAGCCGGAAACACCATATATTTT
TRBV11-2	TRBJ2-7	-	-	CASSFWGHLPYEQYF	TGTGCCAGCAGCTTTTGGGGGCACCTCCCCTACGAGCAGTACTTC
TRBV11-3	TRBJ1-1	-	-	CASSPVRTTEAFF	TGTGCCAGTAGTCCCGTCAGGACAACTGAAGCTTTCTTT
TRBV5-1	TRBJ1-1	once	-	CASSYERADTEAFF	TGCGCCAGCAGCTACGAACGAGCAGACACTGAAGCTTTCTTT
TRBV28	TRBJ1-1	-	-	CASSDSEAFF	TGTGCCAGCAGTGACTCTGAAGCTTTCTTT
TRBV7-2	TRBJ2-7	-	-	CASSFRRASDSYEQYF	TGTGCCAGCAGCTTCCGAAGGGCTAGCGACTCCTACGAGCAGTACTTC
TRBV5-6	TRBJ2-3	-	-	CASSQRGRPDTQYF	TGTGCCAGCAGCCAAAGAGGACGTCCAGATACGCAGTATTTT
TRBV2	TRBJ2-1	-	TRBD2	CASSDLAGDPPSNEQFF	TGTGCCAGCAGTGACCTAGCGGGGGATCCCCCCTCCAATGAGCAGTTCTTC
TRBV7-9	TRBJ2-3	-	-	CASSLVLDPGRQYF	TGTGCCAGCAGCTTAGTATTAGACCCGGGGAGGCAGTATTTT
TRBV20-1	TRBJ2-5	once	-	CSARVRETQYF	TGCAGTGCTAGAGTCAGGGAGACCCAGTACTTC
TRBV27	TRBJ1-1	-	-	CASSQHSGFEAFF	TGTGCCAGCAGTCAACATTCAGGGTTTGAAGCTTTCTTT
TRBV5-5	TRBJ1-5	-	-	CASSSGLTSNQPQHF	TGTGCCAGCAGCTCTGGCTTGACTAGCAATCAGCCCCAGCATTTT
TRBV7-8	TRBJ2-1	-	-	CASSLSVVRFNEQFF	TGTGCCAGCAGCTTGTCCGTGGTTCGGTTCAATGAGCAGTTCTTC
TRBV18	TRBJ2-1	-	-	CASSPPGVESYNEQFF	TGTGCCAGCTCACCACCTGGGGTGGAGTCCTACAATGAGCAGTTCTTC
TRBV10-3	TRBJ1-2	-	TRBD1	CAISRDRVYGYTF	TGTGCCATCAGTAGGGACAGGGTCTATGGCTACACCTTC
TRBV9	TRBJ2-5	-	TRBD2	CASSGTSGGKTQYF	TGTGCCAGCAGCGGGACTAGCGGGGGAAAGACCCAGTACTTC
TRBV6-1	TRBJ1-2	-	-	CASSSTPTAFYGYTF	TGTGCCAGCAGCTCGACTCCGACAGCTTTCTATGGCTACACCTTC
TRBV7-2	TRBJ2-2	-	TRBD1	CASSLRQGHTGELFF	TGTGCCAGCAGCCTTCGACAGGGCCACACCGGGGAGCTGTTTTTT
TRBV10-1	TRBJ2-7	-	TRBD2	CASSESVTSGAPYEQYF	TGCGCCAGCAGTGAGTCGGTGACTAGCGGGGCACCCTACGAGCAGTACTTC
TRBV10-3	TRBJ2-1	-	TRBD2	CAIRAGGPPYNEQFF	TGTGCCATTCGAGCGGGGGGGCCTCCCTACAATGAGCAGTTCTTC
TRBV5-1	TRBJ2-1	-	TRBD2	CASRSNLAAYNEQFF	TGCGCCAGCAGATCTAACCTAGCGGCATACAATGAGCAGTTCTTC
TRBV7-2	TRBJ2-2	-	TRBD1	CASSCRTGTTGELFF	TGTGCCAGCAGCTGTAGGACAGGGACCACCGGGGAGCTGTTTTTT
TRBV4-3	TRBJ2-1	-	-	CASSQEKGVPAYNEQFF	TGCGCCAGCAGCCAAGAAAAAGGGGTTCCTGCCTACAATGAGCAGTTCTTC
TRBV27	TRBJ1-4	-	-	CASSPRGATNEKLFF	TGTGCCAGCAGTCCCCGTGGTGCAACTAATGAAAAACTGTTTTTT
TRBV6-7	TRBJ2-2	-	TRBD1	CASSYWSGTGVNTGELFF	TGTGCCAGCAGTTACTGGTCCGGGACAGGGGTCAACACCGGGGAGCTGTTTTTT
TRBV11-3	TRBJ2-7	once	TRBD1	CASNLQGAGSYEQYF	TGTGCCAGCAACCTACAGGGGGCGGGATCCTACGAGCAGTACTTC
TRBV6-6	TRBJ1-2	-	-	CASRLNGYTF	TGTGCCAGCAGGTTAAATGGCTACACCTTC
TRBV5-8	TRBJ1-5	once	-	CASSLGHNQPQHF	TGTGCCAGCAGCTTGGGGCATAATCAGCCCCAGCATTTT
TRBV5-1	TRBJ2-1	-	TRBD2	CASRLSGGATEQFF	TGCGCCAGCAGACTTAGCGGGGGGGCCACTGAGCAGTTCTTC
TRBV9	TRBJ1-4	-	TRBD1	CASSVADRGTDSGEKLFF	TGTGCCAGCAGCGTGGCGGACAGGGGAACCGATTCCGGGGAAAAACTGTTTTTT
TRBV5-1	TRBJ2-4	-	TRBD1	CASSINQRTGAKNIQYF	TGCGCCAGCAGCATCAACCAGAGGACAGGGGCAAAAAACATTCAGTACTTC
TRBV4-2	TRBJ2-2	-	TRBD2	CASSQESGGWGTGELFF	TGTGCCAGCAGCCAAGAGAGCGGGGGGTGGGGCACCGGGGAGCTGTTTTTT
TRBV25-1	TRBJ1-2	-	-	CASSESRGYTF	TGTGCCAGCAGTGAATCAAGAGGCTACACCTTC
TRBV15	TRBJ1-6	-	TRBD1	CATSTRQGVSPLHF	TGTGCCACCAGCACTAGACAGGGGGTTTCACCCCTCCACTTT